Listed below are T cell receptor beta chains from one sample, sequenced in a study of T cells after posttransplantation cyclophosphamide. TCRdb's table, derived via immunoSEQ multiplex PCR, lists solely in-frame clones and lacks some. The sample comprises roughly 30,000 clones, around 90% of which are singletons, and 15% rests with the top ten. The sample comprised PBMCs. The origin of the receptors is a woman aged 40-49 years with a blood cancer, CMV-positive, and with a related stem cell donor. Each CDR3 is given with its conserved first and last residue. The D gene is left open where the match is weak. Where a row states a size, it is once, few, many or the class of an expanded clone; other rows omit it.

D: .; V: TRBV7-8; size: .; J: TRBJ2-7; CDR3: CASSKQALSYEQYF; DNA: TGTGCCAGCAGCAAACAGGCGCTCTCCTACGAGCAGTACTTC
D: .; V: TRBV7-6; size: .; J: TRBJ1-5; CDR3: CASSFRSGPQHF; DNA: TGTGCCAGCAGCTTCAGGTCTGGGCCCCAGCATTTT
D: .; V: TRBV19; size: .; J: TRBJ1-5; CDR3: CASGPRALQPQHF; DNA: TGTGCCAGTGGTCCGAGGGCCCTTCAGCCCCAGCATTTT
D: TRBD2; V: TRBV14; size: .; J: TRBJ2-3; CDR3: CASSPPPGGRTQYF; DNA: TGTGCCAGCAGCCCACCACCGGGGGGACGTACGCAGTATTTT
D: .; V: TRBV2; size: .; J: TRBJ2-7; CDR3: CASSKQTYEQYF; DNA: TGTGCCAGCAGTAAACAGACGTACGAGCAGTACTTC
D: .; V: TRBV27; size: .; J: TRBJ1-5; CDR3: CASSERRGGPQHF; DNA: TGTGCCAGCAGTGAACGGAGGGGCGGTCCCCAGCATTTT
D: .; V: TRBV5-6; size: once; J: TRBJ2-2; CDR3: CASSFAQGATGELFF; DNA: TGTGCCAGCAGCTTTGCACAGGGTGCCACCGGGGAGCTGTTTTTT
D: TRBD1; V: TRBV6-1; size: .; J: TRBJ2-7; CDR3: CASRDWGQGYEQYF; DNA: TGTGCCAGCAGGGACTGGGGACAGGGCTACGAGCAGTACTTC
D: .; V: TRBV19; size: few; J: TRBJ1-1; CDR3: CASSIEMNTEAFF; DNA: TGTGCCAGTAGTATCGAGATGAACACTGAAGCTTTCTTT
D: TRBD2; V: TRBV5-4; size: .; J: TRBJ2-7; CDR3: CASSLGLAGAYEQYF; DNA: TGTGCCAGCAGCTTGGGACTAGCGGGGGCCTACGAGCAGTACTTC
D: TRBD1; V: TRBV10-3; size: .; J: TRBJ2-1; CDR3: CAIGEGQANEQFF; DNA: TGTGCCATCGGAGAGGGACAGGCCAATGAGCAGTTCTTC
D: TRBD1; V: TRBV2; size: few; J: TRBJ1-6; CDR3: CASSDIRQGLNSPLHF; DNA: TGTGCCAGCAGTGATATAAGACAGGGTCTTAATTCACCCCTCCACTTT
D: .; V: TRBV19; size: .; J: TRBJ2-1; CDR3: CASSIDFSSYNEQFF; DNA: TGTGCCAGTAGTATAGATTTCAGCTCCTACAATGAGCAGTTCTTC
D: .; V: TRBV7-8; size: .; J: TRBJ1-5; CDR3: CASSLDRGNQPQHF; DNA: TGTGCCAGCAGCTTAGACAGGGGCAATCAGCCCCAGCATTTT
D: .; V: TRBV7-8; size: .; J: TRBJ1-2; CDR3: CASSFRTGGYTF; DNA: TGTGCCAGCAGTTTTAGGACTGGTGGCTACACCTTC
D: .; V: TRBV7-2; size: .; J: TRBJ1-5; CDR3: CASSMGGGAYSISNQPQHF; DNA: TGTGCCAGCAGCATGGGGGGGGGCGCGTATTCGATTAGCAATCAGCCCCAGCATTTT
D: TRBD1; V: TRBV12-5; size: .; J: TRBJ1-5; CDR3: CASGLVLRGRNQPQHF; DNA: TGTGCTAGTGGTTTGGTACTGAGGGGGCGAAATCAGCCCCAGCATTTT
D: TRBD2; V: TRBV4-1; size: .; J: TRBJ2-7; CDR3: CASSQVAGRGEQYF; DNA: TGCGCCAGCAGCCAAGTGGCTGGGAGGGGCGAGCAGTACTTC
D: .; V: TRBV29-1; size: once; J: TRBJ1-2; CDR3: CSVESGQANYGYTF; DNA: TGCAGCGTTGAAAGCGGGCAGGCTAACTATGGCTACACCTTC
D: TRBD1; V: TRBV4-1; size: .; J: TRBJ1-3; CDR3: CASSQLVQGKANTIYF; DNA: TGCGCCAGCAGCCAATTGGTACAGGGGAAGGCAAACACCATATATTTT